Detailed here is one T cell receptor (beta chain). Its antigen is currently unknown. This sample was taken from a study of post-analysis software for immune sequencing data. Study at large: Patients had relapsing-remitting, secondary progressive or progressive-relapsing multiple sclerosis; some lacked subtype.

cDNA libraries for TCR beta contained unique molecular identifiers. Some 500,000 cDNA molecules were recovered from an input of about 0.85 to 11 million T cells. TCRdb reprocessed the PCR reads with MiXCR, giving one entry per CDR3 protein. The data show around 440,000 distinct CDR3 sequences, around 40% seen once. Study-level findings and limits: Five TRBV segments, TRBV5-6, TRBV5-1 and TRBV20-1 among them, were found more frequent in patients than controls. Batch-mates among the samples co-clustered strongly by F measure. Normalized Chao1 diversity in multiple sclerosis patients fell significantly below that of controls.

After removal of 4 bases from V and 5 bases from J, the junction contained 4 bases not matched to a gene. Germline V gene data show CDR1 as DFQATT and CDR2 as SNEGSKA (reference sequence). This CDR3 comprises 14 residues. This chain connects TRBV20-1 to TRBJ2-1, with TRBD2 matching over 11 bases. Sequencing was performed on blood. This TCR was recovered from a girl under 18 with multiple sclerosis. In DNA, the CDR3 is TGCAGTGCTAATAGCGGGAGGGCCGACAATGAGCAGTTCTTC. It specifies CSANSGRADNEQFF.